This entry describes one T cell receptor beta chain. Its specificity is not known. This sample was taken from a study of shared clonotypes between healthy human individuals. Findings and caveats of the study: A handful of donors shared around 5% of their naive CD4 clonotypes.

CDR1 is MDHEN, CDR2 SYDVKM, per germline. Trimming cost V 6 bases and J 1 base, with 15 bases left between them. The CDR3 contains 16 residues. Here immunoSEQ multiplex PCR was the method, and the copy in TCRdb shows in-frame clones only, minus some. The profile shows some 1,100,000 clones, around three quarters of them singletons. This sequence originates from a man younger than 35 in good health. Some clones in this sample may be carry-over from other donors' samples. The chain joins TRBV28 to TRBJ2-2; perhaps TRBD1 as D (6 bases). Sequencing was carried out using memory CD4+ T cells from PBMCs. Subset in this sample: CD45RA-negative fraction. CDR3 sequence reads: CASSNRALLNTGELFF. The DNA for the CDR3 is TGTGCCAGCAGCAACAGGGCCCTTCTGAACACCGGGGAGCTGTTTTTT.